The clone carrying this T cell receptor beta chain was detected only a few times. The source of the sample is a study of immune characterization of retroperitoneal liposarcoma. TCRdb redid the calling of the PCR reads with MiXCR, one entry per CDR3 protein. The table has around 2,000 distinct CDR3 sequences, approximately 30% seen once; the top ten hold 16%. Looked up from germline, CDR1 is MNHNS and CDR2 is SASEGT. This CDR3 region has 13 residues. The chain couples TRBV6-1 to TRBJ2-3; D is unresolved. Matching the DNA end better, TRBJ2-1 makes the J call doubtful. This clonotype was obtained from a female donor with retroperitoneal liposarcoma. Input material: tumor tissue. CDR3 bases: TGTGCCAGCTTCGCATCCGCCGGCAGTGAGCAGTTCTTC. Translation gives CASFASAGSEQFF.